These T cell receptor beta chains were read from a single sample in a study of T cell responses to AZD1222 COVID-19 vaccine. The table came from immunoSEQ multiplex PCR; TCRdb's copy has only in-frame clones and leaves some out. The table has 100,000 to 150,000 clones, 89% seen once. The sample here was peripheral blood, taken on day 0 of AZD1222 vaccination. The receptors derive from an adult in good health. CDR3s include the opening cysteine and the closing phenylalanine or tryptophan. The D gene is left open where the match is weak. Some rows have no size entry. The others give once, few or many, or a class for an expanded clone.

j_call clone_size d_call v_call cdr3_nt cdr3_aa
TRBJ2-3 once NA TRBV7-3 TGTGCCAGCAGCTTAAGCCCCACTGCAGGGCACACAGATACGCAGTATTTT CASSLSPTAGHTDTQYF
TRBJ2-1 NA TRBD2 TRBV10-3 TGTGCCATCACGGGCGGGGGGGCCCCCCACGAGCAGTTCTTC CAITGGGAPHEQFF
TRBJ2-2 once NA TRBV3-1/TRBV3-2 TGTGCCAGCAGCCAAACGGTCCGGACGAACACCGGGGAGCTGTTTTTT CASSQTVRTNTGELFF
TRBJ1-3 NA NA TRBV30 TGTGCCTGGAGGATGACAGTACCCTCTGGAAACACCATATATTTT CAWRMTVPSGNTIYF
TRBJ2-1 NA TRBD2 TRBV7-8 TGTGCCAGCAGCTCCTTGGGGGGGAGCTCCTACAATGAGCAGTTCTTC CASSSLGGSSYNEQFF
TRBJ2-1 NA TRBD2 TRBV5-5 TGTGCCAGCAGCGTCCTAACTAGCGGGAGTGGCTTCTTC CASSVLTSGSGFF
TRBJ2-5 NA TRBD2 TRBV28 TGTGCCAGCAGTTTGGGACTAGCGGGCCTCCTGGCCCAAGAGACCCAGTACTTC CASSLGLAGLLAQETQYF
TRBJ1-6 once TRBD1 TRBV12-3/TRBV12-4 TGTGCCAGCAGCCAAGCCGGGACAGACTTCCACTTT CASSQAGTDFHF
TRBJ2-7 NA NA TRBV12-3/TRBV12-4 TGTGCCAGCGGCGACTACGAGCAGTACTTC CASGDYEQYF
TRBJ1-1 NA NA TRBV4-3 TGCGCCAGCAGCCCACAGGGTTACACTGAAGCTTTCTTT CASSPQGYTEAFF
TRBJ1-1 once NA TRBV9 TGTGCCAGCAGCTACAGGTCGACGGACACTGAAGCTTTCTTT CASSYRSTDTEAFF
TRBJ2-2 NA TRBD1 TRBV6-1 TGTGCCAGCAGTGAAGAGGGGGCGCGCACCGGGGAGCTGTTTTTT CASSEEGARTGELFF
TRBJ2-3 once TRBD1 TRBV25-1 TGTGCCAGCACCCCAGGACAGGGTCATGATACGCAGTATTTT CASTPGQGHDTQYF
TRBJ1-2 NA NA TRBV5-8 TGTGCCAGCAGCTTGGAATCGGGACCCTATTATGGCTACACCTTC CASSLESGPYYGYTF
TRBJ1-3 NA NA TRBV19 TGTGCCAGTAGTCTCCTCGCTGACTCTGGAAACACCATATATTTT CASSLLADSGNTIYF
TRBJ2-3 NA NA TRBV5-6 TGTGCCAGCAGCCAGACCCGAACAAGCACAGATACGCAGTATTTT CASSQTRTSTDTQYF